The clone carrying this T cell receptor beta chain has just a few counts. Its antigen is currently unknown. CDR3-region Arm-PCR and iRepertoire HTBI primers produced the TCR beta libraries. TCRdb reprocessed the multiplex PCR reads via MiXCR and lists one record per CDR3 protein. The sample shows roughly 490,000 distinct CDR3 sequences, approximately 22% of them seen only once. Documented time point: persistent/refractory GD, antithyroid drugs over 5 years with positive TRAb. PBMC RNA served as the TCR library source. Patients hailed from an endocrinology department in Xi'an, China. The record originates from a study of regulatory T cells in long-lasting Graves disease. General study points: Persistent disease showed a preference for TRBV28, TRBJ1-2 and TRBJ2-5.

V was pared by 2 bases and J by 5 bases, with 12 bases between. The CDR3 runs 14 residues. Germline V gene sequence: CDR1 LGHDT, CDR2 YNNKEL (reference sequence). The TCR originated in a female donor with Graves disease. The chain couples TRBV3-1 to TRBJ1-1, with D hard to call. The source material was peripheral blood mononuclear cells (PBMCs), sampled when the disease was refractory, from a patient treated with antithyroid drugs. The CDR3 DNA sequence: TGTGCCAGCAGCCAAAGCCCAACGGGGACTGAAGCTTTCTTT. This translates into CASSQSPTGTEAFF.